Presented here are 28 T cell receptor beta chains from one specimen sequenced in a study of blood T cell repertoires in COVID-19 (dated by TCRdb to 2018 to 2020). Library preparation was by the immunoSEQ multiplex PCR assay. Here the immuneACCESS table is served through TCRdb, limited to in-frame sequences with V and J called. Missing clones are a known gap in these copies; in checked studies unresolved V genes cover under half, and the rest lacks a known reason. In this sample the table shows 50,000 to 65,000 clones, about nine tenths of which occur a single time. Of the sample, roughly 3.2% falls within the top ten clones. The sample comprised peripheral blood. All receptors derive from a man in his fifties or sixties with active COVID-19.

V and J are TRBV4-2 and TRBJ2-7; 13 bases agree with TRBD2. The CDR3 has 17 amino acids. Germline V lookup: CDR1 LGHNA, CDR2 YNFKEQ. Germline trimming cut 4 bases from V and 0 bases from J; bases unmatched to any gene: 6. In DNA, the CDR3 is TGTGCCAGCAGCCCACTTAGGACTAGCGGGAGCTCCTACGAGCAGTACTTC. Amino acids: CASSPLRTSGSSYEQYF.

The rearrangement joins TRBV18 to TRBJ2-7; possible D gene TRBD1, 5 bases. V lost 5 bases to trimming and J lost 0 bases, with 17 bases between them. The germline V gene encodes CDR1 KGHSH and CDR2 LQKENI. The CDR3 is made up of 16 amino acids. The CDR3 nucleotides are TGTGCCAGCTCAGCAGTCTGGACAAGTACCTCCTACGAGCAGTACTTC. Its translation is CASSAVWTSTSYEQYF.

The chain combines TRBV7-8 with TRBJ1-6; D is unclear. CDR3 length equals 15 residues. The V end lost 8 bases, the J end lost 8 bases, and 19 bases lay between the germline ends. Germline V gene lookup returns CDR1 SGHVS and CDR2 FQNEAQ. The CDR3, as DNA: TGTGCCAGCTCAGCTCGGTTCCAGGCTGATTCACCCCTCCACTTT. This translates into CASSARFQADSPLHF.

Comments on this clone: The junction departs from germline at one end; a sequencing error may be responsible. This CDR3 is CASSPRSGGANEQFF. The CDR3, as DNA: TGTGCTAGCAGCCCTAGGAGCGGGGGGGCCAATGAGCAGTTCTTC. This chain uses TRBV7-7 with TRBJ2-1; 10 bases are shared with TRBD2. CDR3 length: 15 residues. Germline lookup yields CDR1 SSHAT and CDR2 FNYEAQ (reference sequence).

The chain uses TRBV6-2 or TRBV6-3 and TRBJ1-1, with D unclear. This CDR3 has 17 amino acids. V was shortened by 0 bases and J by 5 bases, with 19 bases between the two germline ends. Germline V gives CDR1 MNHEY, CDR2 SVGEGT. For the CDR3, the DNA is TGTGCCAGCAGTTACTCGAGGCCACAGACGGGGAGTACTGAAGCTTTCTTT. Translated: CASSYSRPQTGSTEAFF.

The V and J genes are TRBV18 and TRBJ2-7, with 7 bases matching TRBD2. This CDR3 is 12 amino acids long. Looked up from germline, CDR1 is KGHSH and CDR2 is LQKENI. Unmatched junction bases numbered 1, after V lost 3 bases and J lost 5 bases. CDR3 sequence reads: CASSPGGDEQYF. CDR3 DNA: TGTGCCAGCTCACCTGGGGGGGACGAGCAGTACTTC.

A single count supports this clone. The chain links TRBV3-1 (or the pseudogene TRBV3-2) to TRBJ2-5; D perhaps matches TRBD1 (6 bases). CDR3 length equals 16 residues. The V end was cut by 4 bases, the J end by 5 bases, with 20 bases between. Germline values: CDR1 LGHDT, CDR2 YNNKEL (reference sequence). The CDR3 DNA reads as TGTGCCAGCAGCCCCCAAGAAGCAGGGGAAGGGGAGACCCAGTACTTC. Translating gives CASSPQEAGEGETQYF.

The chain links TRBV9 to TRBJ2-1; D gene ambiguous. With 0 bases removed from V and 0 bases from J, the gap between germline ends came to 7 bases. The CDR3 consists of 15 residues. The germline gives CDR1 SGDLS, CDR2 YYNGEE. The CDR3 region is CASSVGASSYNEQFF. The CDR3 nucleotides are TGTGCCAGCAGCGTAGGGGCCAGCTCCTACAATGAGCAGTTCTTC.

The chain joins TRBV7-2 to TRBJ2-1, with TRBD2 identical over 10 bases. Trimming removed 0 bases from V and 8 bases from J; junction bases left unmatched: 7. This CDR3 contains 16 residues. CDR1 SGHTA and CDR2 FQGNSA come from the germline V gene. The CDR3 loop is CASSLAASGSVYEQFF. For the CDR3, the DNA is TGTGCCAGCAGCTTAGCGGCTAGCGGGAGCGTCTATGAGCAGTTCTTC. Variable domain in full (rest from reference TRBV7-2 and TRBJ2-1): GAGVSQSPSNKVTEKGKDVELRCDPISGHTALYWYRQSLGQGLEFLIYFQGNSAPDKSGLPSDRFSAERTGGSVSTLTIQRTQQEDSAVYLCASSLAASGSVYEQFFGPGTRLTVL.

This sequence joins TRBV19 and TRBJ2-3, with TRBD1 matching 9 bases. Germline V gene data show CDR1 as LNHDA and CDR2 as SQIVND (reference sequence). This CDR3 contains 15 residues. V lost 6 bases to trimming and J lost 4 bases; unmatched junction nucleotides: 8. DNA of the CDR3: TGTGCCAGTAGCCACCGGGACAGGGATGCAGATACGCAGTATTTT. Translation: CASSHRDRDADTQYF. Looking up the rest from reference TRBV19 and TRBJ2-3 gives the full variable domain: DGGITQSPKYLFRKEGQNVTLSCEQNLNHDAMYWYRQDPGQGLRLIYYSQIVNDFQKGDIAEGYSVSREKKESFPLTVTSAQKNPTAFYLCASSHRDRDADTQYFGPGTRLTVL.

The V gene is TRBV2, the J gene TRBJ2-4; 9 bases are shared with TRBD1. This CDR3 is 16 amino acids long. Looked up from germline, CDR1 is SNHLY and CDR2 is FYNNEI. Trimming at V came to 6 bases and at J to 1 base, leaving 7 bases not matched to a gene. For the CDR3, the DNA is TGTGCCAGCAGATTACAGGGGGCGCGTGCCAAAAACATTCAGTACTTC. This sequence encodes CASRLQGARAKNIQYF.

This chain links TRBV7-6 with TRBJ2-7; TRBD1 matches at 10 bases. The CDR3 has 19 residues. After removal of 5 bases from V and 0 bases from J, the junction contained 16 bases not matched to a gene. The germline gives CDR1 SGHVS, CDR2 FNYEAQ. The CDR3 loop is CASSSRDRGMRVSSYEQYF. Here the CDR3 DNA reads TGTGCCAGCAGCAGCCGGGACAGGGGTATGAGGGTGTCCTCCTACGAGCAGTACTTC.

The genes are TRBV30 and TRBJ2-5; D ambiguous. Trimming shortened V by 5 bases and J by 5 bases, and 15 bases separated the two germline ends. This CDR3 has 13 amino acids. Germline V gene data show CDR1 as GTSNPN and CDR2 as SVGIG (reference sequence). The CDR3 loop is CAWGRGFGETQYF. For the CDR3, the DNA is TGTGCCTGGGGTCGTGGCTTCGGGGAGACCCAGTACTTC.

This sequence joins TRBV5-6 and TRBJ1-1; perhaps TRBD1 as D (5 bases). CDR1 is SGHDT and CDR2 is YYEEEE in the germline V gene. There are 15 residues in the CDR3. The V gene lost 5 bases and the J gene lost 0 bases, with 14 bases spanning the gap. The CDR3 DNA follows: TGTGCCAGCAGGAGTTTGGACATAATGAACACTGAAGCTTTCTTT. This codes for CASRSLDIMNTEAFF.

This chain uses TRBV19 with TRBJ1-1; perhaps TRBD1 as D (5 bases). Germline CDR1 reads LNHDA; CDR2 reads SQIVND (reference sequence). CDR3 size: 13 residues. Trimming removed 4 bases at V and 0 bases at J, with 6 bases between. The CDR3, as DNA: TGTGCCAGTAGTAGACAGATGAACACTGAAGCTTTCTTT. Translating it yields CASSRQMNTEAFF.

This rearrangement joins TRBV28 to TRBJ2-1, with D possibly being TRBD1 (6 bases). V was shortened by 8 bases and J by 9 bases, with 17 bases between the two germline ends. This CDR3 is built from 13 residues. The germline V gene has CDR1 MDHEN and CDR2 SYDVKM. The CDR3: CASLSPEGGEQFF. DNA for the CDR3: TGTGCCAGCCTATCCCCCGAAGGGGGTGAGCAGTTCTTC. Full variable domain (outside the CDR3, taken from reference TRBV28 and TRBJ2-1): DVKVTQSSRYLVKRTGEKVFLECVQDMDHENMFWYRQDPGLGLRLIYFSYDVKMKEKGDIPEGYSVSREKKERFSLILESASTNQTSMYLCASLSPEGGEQFFGPGTRLTVL.

J is TRBJ1-1 and V is TRBV11-3; weak D call: TRBD1 (6 bases). Germline V CDR1 and CDR2: SGHNT, YENEEA. The CDR3 is 13 residues long. Trimming took off 2 bases at V and 3 bases at J, with 7 bases between the two ends. In DNA form, the CDR3 reads TGTGCCAGCAGCTTATCAGGGGACACTGAAGCTTTCTTT. Its protein is CASSLSGDTEAFF.

J is TRBJ2-1 and V is TRBV27, with 11 bases that match TRBD2. The trim removed 1 base at V and 10 bases at J, leaving 6 bases unmatched. This CDR3 contains 15 residues. The germline V gene encodes CDR1 MNHEY and CDR2 SMNVEV (reference sequence). The CDR3 region has the DNA TGTGCCAGCAGTTTATGGTCTAGCGGGGGGCGGGAGCAGTTCTTC. Its protein product is CASSLWSSGGREQFF.

The gene calls are TRBV4-1 and TRBJ2-3; D gene ambiguous. Trimming took off 2 bases at V and 2 bases at J, with 11 bases between the two ends. The CDR3 sequence is 15 residues long. Germline values: CDR1 MGHRA, CDR2 YSYEKL. Written as DNA, the CDR3 is TGCGCCAGCAGCCAATGGCGAGGAGTCACAGATACGCAGTATTTT. Encoded protein: CASSQWRGVTDTQYF.

The V and J genes are TRBV30 and TRBJ2-3, with a weak D call TRBD2 (6 bases). The CDR3 covers 14 residues. The ends were cut back, 3 bases at V and 2 bases at J, with 12 bases in the middle. The germline gives CDR1 GTSNPN, CDR2 SVGIG (reference sequence). CDR3 sequence reads: CAWRERVNTDTQYF. In DNA, the CDR3 is TGTGCCTGGAGGGAGCGGGTCAACACAGATACGCAGTATTTT.

This clone was recorded only once. The rearrangement links TRBV18 to TRBJ1-1; D unresolved. The V end was cut by 1 base, the J end by 0 bases, with 9 bases between. Germline lookup yields CDR1 KGHSH and CDR2 LQKENI. This CDR3 spans 15 amino acids. This CDR3 reads CASSPRTGLNTEAFF. CDR3 nucleotide sequence: TGTGCCAGCTCACCACGAACGGGGTTGAACACTGAAGCTTTCTTT.

The rearrangement joins TRBV7-9 to TRBJ1-6; D uncertain. Per the germline V gene, CDR1 is SEHNR and CDR2 is FQNEAQ (reference sequence). There are 16 residues in the CDR3. V lost 2 bases to trimming and J lost 5 bases, with 13 bases between them. The DNA of the CDR3 is TGTGCCAGCAGCTTAATATGGGCAGCAGATAATTCACCCCTCCACTTT. Translation gives CASSLIWAADNSPLHF.

There are many counts of this clone. V usage is TRBV9 and J usage is TRBJ2-7, with TRBD2 matching 9 bases. Germline V gene data show CDR1 as SGDLS and CDR2 as YYNGEE. V was clipped by 5 bases and J by 5 bases; unmatched bases: 14. This CDR3 contains 16 residues. CDR3 protein: CASSDPKGLAIHEQYF. CDR3 DNA: TGTGCCAGCAGTGATCCTAAAGGACTAGCGATCCACGAGCAGTACTTC.

This clone was seen just once. The chain employs TRBV30 and TRBJ1-2; TRBD1 aligns across 7 bases. The CDR3 sequence is 13 residues long. CDR1 is GTSNPN, CDR2 SVGIG, per germline (reference sequence). The ends lost 2 bases at V and 3 bases at J; junction bases unmatched: 3. CDR3 DNA sequence: TGTGCCTGGAGTTGGGACAGAGACTATGGCTACACCTTC. Its protein is CAWSWDRDYGYTF. Looking up the rest from reference TRBV30 and TRBJ1-2 gives the full variable domain: SQTIHQWPATLVQPVGSPLSLECTVEGTSNPNLYWYRQAAGRGLQLLFYSVGIGQISSEVPQNLSASRPQDRQFILSSKKLLLSDSGFYLCAWSWDRDYGYTFGSGTRLTVV.

The V and J genes are TRBV5-6 and TRBJ2-5, with D perhaps TRBD2 (5 bases). The V gene's germline CDR1 is SGHDT and CDR2 YYEEEE. This CDR3 is built from 12 residues. Trimming stripped 5 bases from V and 5 bases from J, with 10 bases between. CDR3 in DNA: TGTGCCAGCAGACTCGGCGGGGAGACCCAGTACTTC. This encodes CASRLGGETQYF.

The rearrangement uses TRBV5-1 and TRBJ2-5, with TRBD1 identical over 9 bases. This CDR3 spans 16 amino acids. J gave up 2 bases and V 4 bases, and 9 bases lay outside the gene matches. Germline CDR1 SGHRS, CDR2 YFSETQ. This CDR3 is CASSRRTGETQETQYF. CDR3 nucleotide sequence: TGCGCCAGCAGCAGGCGGACAGGGGAAACTCAAGAGACCCAGTACTTC.

As regards this clone: The same CDR3 arises from other DNA sequences in this sample as well. This chain links TRBV15 with TRBJ1-1; unclear D gene. CDR3 length equals 13 residues. V was clipped by 0 bases and J by 1 base, with 3 bases between them. In germline, CDR1 is LNHNV, CDR2 YYDKDF (reference sequence). The CDR3 nucleotides are TGTGCCACCAGCAGAGACAGGAACACTGAAGCTTTCTTT. This sequence encodes CATSRDRNTEAFF.

The chain joins TRBV7-2 to TRBJ1-5, with D tentatively TRBD1 (6 bases). The germline V and J ends were trimmed by 8 bases and 4 bases, with 12 bases remaining between them. Germline V gene sequence: CDR1 SGHTA, CDR2 FQGNSA. This CDR3 comprises 13 residues. The CDR3 coding sequence is TGTGCCAGCTCAGGGGACGGGAATCAGCCCCAGCATTTT. Its protein is CASSGDGNQPQHF.